This T cell receptor (beta chain) was observed in a study of beta chain features in type 1 diabetes. Isolated RNA was reverse transcribed in full, so expressed TCRB transcripts were sequenced. Repertoires were generated with immunoSEQ multiplex PCR, while TCRdb's copy carries only in-frame clones and drops some. The repertoire has more than 150,000 clones, about 9.8% of them found once; the top ten carry about 2.1%. The CDR3 contains 13 residues. Trimming pared 5 bases from V and 0 bases from J, leaving 6 bases between. In germline, CDR1 is SGHRS, CDR2 YFSETQ. The sequence derives from a woman aged 18-29 years in good health. The specimen was central memory CD4+ T cells from blood. V is TRBV5-1 and J is TRBJ2-1, with unresolved D. The CDR3 DNA sequence: TGCGCCAGCAGGGCAGGCTCCTACAATGAGCAGTTCTTC. This encodes CASRAGSYNEQFF.